This passage covers 30 T cell receptor beta chains from one sample sequenced in a study of cytomegalovirus exposure and HLA in healthy donors. Amplification used 60 Vbeta primers and 13 Jbeta primers. Sequencing was performed with immunoSEQ multiplex PCR; in TCRdb, only in-frame clones are kept and a portion is missing. The sample contains about 130,000 clones, about 70% of which appear only once. The material sequenced was PBMCs. All receptors derive from a woman in her fifties or sixties in good health and CMV-seropositive.

This chain links TRBV5-1 with TRBJ2-5; the D gene is possibly TRBD1 (6 bases). The ends were cut back, 0 bases at V and 3 bases at J, with 9 bases in the middle. The CDR3 extends over 14 amino acids. Germline V lookup: CDR1 SGHRS, CDR2 YFSETQ. The CDR3 DNA reads as TGCGCCAGCAGCTTGGTGGACAGAAAAGAGACCCAGTACTTC. It encodes CASSLVDRKETQYF.

This chain's CDR3 is CASLYESGVGYTF. In DNA, the CDR3 is TGTGCCAGTCTGTATGAGTCGGGGGTTGGCTACACCTTC. The chain couples TRBV19 to TRBJ1-2, with D perhaps matching TRBD1 (5 bases). This CDR3 is 13 amino acids long. In germline, CDR1 is LNHDA, CDR2 SQIVND (reference sequence). V lost 8 bases, J lost 7 bases, and 17 bases lay in between.

DNA for the CDR3: TGTGCCACCGCTAGCGGACAAGAGACCCAGTACTTC. It is translated as CATASGQETQYF. The genes are TRBV10-3 and TRBJ2-5, with TRBD2 matching over 7 bases. Unmatched junction bases numbered 4, after V lost 10 bases and J lost 2 bases. Germline assignment: CDR1 ENHRY and CDR2 SYGVKD. The CDR3 is made up of 12 amino acids.

V gene TRBV7-8 combines with J gene TRBJ2-1; 14 bases align to TRBD2. The CDR3 is 15 amino acids. The J segment lost 15 bases and the V segment lost 1 base, leaving 8 bases of the junction unmatched. The germline V gene has CDR1 SGHVS and CDR2 FQNEAQ. As DNA, the CDR3 is TGTGCCAGCAGCTTAGGACTAGCGGGGGGGCAAGAGGGGTTCTTC. Translating it yields CASSLGLAGGQEGFF. Supplemented by reference TRBV7-8 and TRBJ2-1, the full variable domain reads GAGVSQSPRYKVAKRGQDVALRCDPISGHVSLFWYQQALGQGPEFLTYFQNEAQLDKSGLPSDRFFAERPEGSVSTLKIQRTQQEDSAVYLCASSLGLAGGQEGFFGPGTRLTVL.

The gene calls are TRBV7-3 and TRBJ2-3; weak D call: TRBD1 (5 bases). The CDR3 sequence is 15 residues long. The V gene lost 5 bases and the J gene lost 1 base, with 13 bases spanning the gap. Germline CDR1 SGHTA, CDR2 FQGTGA. CDR3 DNA: TGTGCCAGCAGCAGGGCAGGGTCTGGCACAGATACGCAGTATTTT. This codes for CASSRAGSGTDTQYF. Full variable domain (missing parts from reference TRBV7-3 and TRBJ2-3): GAGVSQTPSNKVTEKGKYVELRCDPISGHTALYWYRQSLGQGPEFLIYFQGTGAADDSGLPNDRFFAVRPEGSVSTLKIQRTERGDSAVYLCASSRAGSGTDTQYFGPGTRLTVL.

The table lists this clone with a few counts. The sample has other DNA sequences that encode this CDR3 too. The V gene is TRBV18, the J gene TRBJ1-2, with 7 positions matching TRBD1. Trimming cost V 4 bases and J 5 bases; bases outside gene matches: 4. CDR1 is KGHSH and CDR2 is LQKENI in the germline V gene. CDR3 length: 13 residues. The CDR3 DNA is TGTGCCAGCTCACTAGACAGGGATTATGGCTACACCTTC. This encodes CASSLDRDYGYTF.

V and J are TRBV6-6 and TRBJ1-5; D remains unclear. Between the trimmed V and J ends, which lost 2 bases and 1 base, there was a span of 9 bases. The CDR3 covers 15 residues. The germline V gene has CDR1 MNHNY and CDR2 SVGAGI (reference sequence). The CDR3 coding sequence is TGTGCCAGCAGTTACGGCCAGGCCAGCAATCAGCCCCAGCATTTT. This codes for CASSYGQASNQPQHF.

This chain connects TRBV6-5 to TRBJ1-4; TRBD1 matches at 7 bases. Germline-derived CDR1 and CDR2 are MNHEY and SVGAGI. After removal of 5 bases from V and 7 bases from J, the junction contained 4 bases not matched to a gene. CDR3 size: 13 residues. CDR3 coding DNA: TGTGCCAGCAGTGACGGACAGGTTGAAAAACTGTTTTTT. Protein: CASSDGQVEKLFF.

The chain uses TRBV11-2 and TRBJ2-7; D is undetermined. V was pared by 0 bases and J by 3 bases, with 9 bases between. CDR3 length: 14 amino acids. Germline V CDR1 and CDR2: SGHAT, FQNNGV. The CDR3 region has the DNA TGTGCCAGCAGCTTAGAGCCGGGTAACTACGAGCAGTACTTC. It specifies CASSLEPGNYEQYF.

This chain connects TRBV5-5 to TRBJ2-5, with 12 bases lining up with TRBD2. Trimming at V came to 1 base and at J to 4 bases, leaving 5 bases not matched to a gene. Germline CDR1 is SGHKS and CDR2 is YYEKEE (reference sequence). The CDR3 loop spans 16 amino acids. CDR3 nucleotides: TGTGCCAGCAGCTTGTACCCTAGCGGGGGGGCAGAGACCCAGTACTTC. This codes for CASSLYPSGGAETQYF.

V usage is TRBV7-8 and J usage is TRBJ2-1; no firm D call. The CDR3 is 13 amino acids. V was cut by 3 bases and J by 8 bases, with 11 bases left in between. Per the germline V gene, CDR1 is SGHVS and CDR2 is FQNEAQ. CDR3 DNA sequence: TGTGCCAGCAGCTTCAATATGGCCTATGAGCAGTTCTTC. Protein sequence: CASSFNMAYEQFF.

The chain combines TRBV29-1 with TRBJ2-1; TRBD2 matches at 10 bases. The CDR3 spans 17 residues. The germline gives CDR1 SQVTM, CDR2 ANQGSEA. With 5 bases clipped from V and 6 bases from J, the junction kept 16 bases outside the gene matches. The CDR3 DNA is TGCAGCGTTCGTGTACTAGCGGGACCTTCGGCATTCAATGAGCAGTTCTTC. Protein sequence: CSVRVLAGPSAFNEQFF.

This clone was counted between two and nine times. The chain joins TRBV12-5 to TRBJ1-4; possible D gene TRBD1, 5 bases. CDR1 and CDR2 from the germline V gene are LGHNT and FRNRAP. CDR3 length: 14 amino acids. V lost 1 base and J lost 8, with 11 bases in between. Here the CDR3 reads CASGLGQLGEKLFF. The CDR3 region has the DNA TGTGCTAGTGGTTTGGGACAGCTAGGAGAAAAACTGTTTTTT.

V usage is TRBV7-2 and J usage is TRBJ2-1, with 12 bases matching TRBD1. This CDR3 comprises 15 residues. Unmatched junction bases numbered 4, after V lost 4 bases and J lost 6 bases. CDR1 is SGHTA, CDR2 FQGNSA, per germline. CDR3: CASSWGDRGLNEQFF. CDR3 coding DNA: TGTGCCAGCAGCTGGGGGGACAGGGGGCTCAATGAGCAGTTCTTC. Full variable domain (rest looked up from reference TRBV7-2 and TRBJ2-1): GAGVSQSPSNKVTEKGKDVELRCDPISGHTALYWYRQSLGQGLEFLIYFQGNSAPDKSGLPSDRFSAERTGGSVSTLTIQRTQQEDSAVYLCASSWGDRGLNEQFFGPGTRLTVL.

This clone has only a few counts. This chain connects TRBV7-9 to TRBJ1-1, with D perhaps matching TRBD1 (5 bases). The CDR3 consists of 13 residues. The germline CDR1 and CDR2 sequences are SEHNR and FQNEAQ (reference sequence). V was pared by 0 bases and J by 7 bases, with 9 bases between. The CDR3 here is CASSLAVGGEAFF. CDR3 DNA sequence: TGTGCCAGCAGCTTAGCGGTGGGGGGTGAAGCTTTCTTT.

The chain carries TRBV4-3 and TRBJ2-7, with TRBD1 identical over 7 bases. V lost 4 bases, J lost 0 bases, and 6 bases stayed unmatched. Looked up from germline, CDR1 is LGHNA and CDR2 is YSLEER. There are 15 residues in the CDR3. CDR3 DNA sequence: TGCGCCAGCAGCCGCCAGACAGGGAGCTCCTACGAGCAGTACTTC. Translated, it gives CASSRQTGSSYEQYF.

The rearrangement links TRBV4-3 to TRBJ2-1; a weak D match, TRBD2 (7 bases). V dropped 4 bases and J dropped 4 bases, with 17 bases sitting between them. In germline, CDR1 is LGHNA, CDR2 YSLEER. The CDR3 extends over 16 amino acids. CDR3 DNA sequence: TGCGCCAGCAGCCTGAGAAGGGGGGGAGATTACAATGAGCAGTTCTTC. It encodes CASSLRRGGDYNEQFF.

The chain uses TRBV30 and TRBJ1-3; TRBD1 is a possible D gene (6 bases). This CDR3 is 15 amino acids long. Deletions cut 2 bases from V and 2 bases from J, with 13 bases between. Germline CDR1 reads GTSNPN; CDR2 reads SVGIG (reference sequence). This CDR3 is CAWSWGGAAGNTIYF. The CDR3 DNA reads as TGTGCCTGGAGTTGGGGGGGGGCGGCTGGAAACACCATATATTTT.

V and J are TRBV11-1 and TRBJ2-7; TRBD2 agrees at 8 bases. Germline CDR1 SGHAT, CDR2 FQDESV (reference sequence). J was trimmed by 1 base and V by 10 bases; bases with no gene match: 9. This CDR3 spans 14 amino acids. The chain's CDR3 is CATSSGGLSYEQYF. The DNA for the CDR3 is TGTGCCACTTCGAGCGGGGGCCTATCCTACGAGCAGTACTTC.

This clone showed up just a few times. The rearrangement joins TRBV6-1 to TRBJ1-1; 10 bases are a match to TRBD1. This CDR3 is 13 amino acids long. V was pared by 3 bases and J by 11 bases, with 6 bases of the junction left unmatched. Germline-derived CDR1 and CDR2 are MNHNS and SASEGT. For the CDR3, the DNA is TGTGCCAGCAGTGAGACAGGGGGCGTGACGGCTTTCTTT. Protein product: CASSETGGVTAFF.

DNA for the CDR3: TGTGCCAGCAGCCTGGGACAGATCCGTTCTGGAAACACCATATATTTT. Its translation: CASSLGQIRSGNTIYF. This chain connects TRBV7-2 to TRBJ1-3, with 7 positions matching TRBD1. CDR1 and CDR2 (germline): SGHTA, FQGNSA. The CDR3 extends over 16 amino acids. V trimming: 5 bases; J trimming: 1 base; junction bases outside the gene matches: 8.

This chain's CDR3 is CASSLQDGYEQYF. The CDR3 coding sequence is TGTGCCAGCAGCCTACAGGACGGGTACGAGCAGTACTTC. V and J are TRBV7-2 and TRBJ2-5, with D perhaps TRBD1 (5 bases). The better agreement between TRBJ2-7 and the DNA end casts doubt on the J call. The CDR3 is 13 residues long. Germline values: CDR1 SGHTA, CDR2 FQGNSA.

CDR3 sequence (DNA): TGTGCCAGCAGCTCCGACAGGGGCGAAAAACTGTTTTTT. It yields the protein CASSSDRGEKLFF. The chain links TRBV11-2 to TRBJ1-4, with 8 positions matching TRBD1. The CDR3 spans 13 residues. The germline V gene has CDR1 SGHAT and CDR2 FQNNGV. The J segment lost 8 bases and the V segment lost 4 bases, leaving 3 bases of the junction unmatched. The full variable domain, its missing parts supplied by reference TRBV11-2 and TRBJ1-4, is EAGVAQSPRYKIIEKRQSVAFWCNPISGHATLYWYQQILGQGPKLLIQFQNNGVVDDSQLPKDRFSAERLKGVDSTLKIQPAKLEDSAVYLCASSSDRGEKLFFGSGTQLSVL.

The chain uses TRBV28 and TRBJ1-3, with 10 positions matching TRBD1. The CDR3 totals 16 residues. With 5 bases clipped from V and 2 bases from J, the junction kept 6 bases outside the gene matches. Germline CDR1 reads MDHEN; CDR2 reads SYDVKM. The CDR3, as DNA: TGTGCCAGCAGTCCCTGGACAGGGGGACCTGGAAACACCATATATTTT. It is translated as CASSPWTGGPGNTIYF.

The chain recombines TRBV15 with TRBJ1-2; 8 positions match TRBD1. The CDR3 is 15 residues long. Unmatched junction bases numbered 8, after V lost 3 bases and J lost 5 bases. Germline V gene sequence: CDR1 LNHNV, CDR2 YYDKDF (reference sequence). The CDR3 loop is CATSRDLTGGYGYTF. The CDR3 nucleotides read TGTGCCACCAGCAGGGACTTAACAGGGGGTTATGGCTACACCTTC.

The gene calls are TRBV6-1 and TRBJ1-6; TRBD1 matches 7 bases. The CDR3 sequence is 14 residues long. Looked up from germline, CDR1 is MNHNS and CDR2 is SASEGT. The junction had 8 bases not matched to a gene; V was cut back by 5 bases and J by 10 bases. This CDR3 reads CASSLDRAGSPLHF. The CDR3 DNA sequence: TGTGCCAGCAGTTTAGACAGGGCCGGCTCACCCCTCCACTTT.

The V call is TRBV4-3, the J call TRBJ2-7; 12 positions match TRBD1. Germline CDR1 and CDR2: LGHNA and YSLEER. This CDR3 contains 15 residues. V shed 4 bases and J 6 bases; nucleotides not matched to a gene: 7. CDR3 nucleotides: TGCGCCAGCAGCCTCAGCGGGACAGGGGGCGGCGAGCAGTACTTC. Translating it yields CASSLSGTGGGEQYF.

The chain employs TRBV4-1 and TRBJ1-3; D unclear. V lost 4 bases and J lost 0, with 7 bases in between. The CDR3 runs to 14 residues. Germline V CDR1 and CDR2: MGHRA, YSYEKL. CDR3 protein: CASSLTGSGNTIYF. The CDR3 DNA sequence: TGCGCCAGCAGCCTCACGGGCTCTGGAAACACCATATATTTT.

About this clone itself: An end of the junction differs from the germline gene, which may be a read error. Other DNA variants within this sample encode the same CDR3. The rearrangement joins TRBV7-8 to TRBJ1-5; D is undetermined. Germline CDR1 SGHVS, CDR2 FQNEAQ. The CDR3 runs to 15 residues. CDR3 coding DNA: TGTGCCAGTAGCTCTCGGAGATATAGCAATCAGCCCCAGCATTTT. Its protein is CASSSRRYSNQPQHF.

About this clone itself: One end of the junction is discordant with germline, which a read error may explain. The chain combines TRBV7-9 with TRBJ1-2; D ambiguous. The CDR3 loop spans 14 amino acids. Germline lookup yields CDR1 SEHNR and CDR2 FQNEAQ (reference sequence). In DNA, the CDR3 is TGTGCCAGCAGCTTAGATGGTGCGGCAGCCGATATAACTTTC. Its protein product is CASSLDGAAADITF.